The 30 T cell receptor beta chains given below trace back to one sample, sequenced in a study of T cell repertoires in cytomegalovirus infection. Their antigens are not known. Each CDR3 protein is one row after TCRdb ran MiXCR on the reads. Among about 330,000 distinct CDR3 sequences listed, about 35% were seen once. The material was cultured PBMCs, obtained from culture after CMV antigen stimulation. These receptors originate from a human donor in good health (CMV status not recorded). Some clones in this sample may be carry-over from other donors' samples.

The chain links TRBV14 to TRBJ2-1; TRBD2 is a possible D gene (6 bases). Germline V gene sequence: CDR1 SGHDN, CDR2 FVKESK. There are 13 residues in the CDR3. Trimming took 4 bases from V and 3 from J, leaving 7 bases between them. The CDR3: CASSRLDYNEQFF. DNA of the CDR3: TGTGCCAGCAGCCGACTAGACTACAATGAGCAGTTCTTC.

This clonotype came up a few times. The V call is TRBV27, the J call TRBJ2-5; 16 bases match TRBD2. The ends lost 5 bases at V and 2 bases at J; junction bases unmatched: 8. Germline CDR1 reads MNHEY; CDR2 reads SMNVEV (reference sequence). The CDR3 loop spans 18 amino acids. CDR3 nucleotide sequence: TGTGCCAGCAGTAAAGCGGGACTAGCGGGAGGGCCTCAAGAGACCCAGTACTTC. Amino acid sequence: CASSKAGLAGGPQETQYF.

This clonotype was detected only a few times. The chain has TRBV28 and TRBJ1-3; 7 bases align to TRBD1. Germline CDR1 and CDR2: MDHEN and SYDVKM. After removal of 5 bases from V and 3 bases from J, the junction contained 4 bases not matched to a gene. The CDR3 length is 14 residues. As DNA, the CDR3 is TGTGCCAGCAGTCACCGGACAGGTGGAAACACCATATATTTT. Amino acid sequence: CASSHRTGGNTIYF.

Note on this clonotype: Since the CDR3 does not end with the conserved phenylalanine or tryptophan, this likely comes from a read error. No DNA is shown, since the ends of the CDR3 on it are uncertain; the CDR3 is the one TCRdb lists. The gene calls are TRBV7-9 and TRBJ2-7; the table's D call, TRBD1, has no DNA check behind it. The germline V gene has CDR1 SEHNR and CDR2 FQNEAQ (reference sequence). Termini included, the CDR3 measures 9 amino acids. CDR3 in amino acids: CASSLPRTT.

The chain carries TRBV12-3 or TRBV12-4 and TRBJ2-1, with D unclear. V lost 6 bases to trimming and J lost 6 bases, with 3 bases between them. There are 10 residues in the CDR3. As DNA, the CDR3 is TGTGCCAGCAGGATCAATGAGCAGTTCTTC. Translated, it gives CASRINEQFF.

This clonotype was seen only a few times. The J gene is TRBJ2-1, the V gene TRBV4-3; D is possibly TRBD1 (6 bases). Per the germline V gene, CDR1 is LGHNA and CDR2 is YSLEER. V lost 4 bases, J lost 5 bases, and 9 bases lay in between. This CDR3 contains 13 residues. The CDR3 loop reads CASSPRQDNEQFF. In nucleotides, the CDR3 is TGCGCCAGCAGCCCCCGACAGGACAATGAGCAGTTCTTC.

The chain employs TRBV10-2 and TRBJ2-3; D not resolved. V was cut by 7 bases and J by 0 bases, with 8 bases left in between. Germline V gene sequence: CDR1 WSHSY, CDR2 SAAADI. The CDR3 runs to 13 residues. CDR3 amino acids: CASMDVSTDTQYF. CDR3 nucleotide sequence: TGCGCCAGCATGGACGTTAGCACAGATACGCAGTATTTT.

The V gene is TRBV7-2, the J gene TRBJ1-1, with 9 bases that match TRBD1. V lost 5 bases, J lost 4 bases, and 8 bases stayed unmatched. From germline, CDR1 is SGHTA and CDR2 FQGNSA. The CDR3 loop spans 15 amino acids. CDR3 sequence reads: CASSNLQGAGTEAFF. Here the CDR3 DNA reads TGTGCCAGCAGCAACTTACAGGGGGCCGGCACTGAAGCTTTCTTT.

This clonotype has a handful of counts. The genes are TRBV19 and TRBJ2-6, with D possibly being TRBD1 (6 bases). The ends were cut back, 6 bases at V and 4 bases at J, with 13 bases in the middle. Germline V CDR1 and CDR2: LNHDA, SQIVND (reference sequence). The CDR3 runs to 15 residues. This CDR3 reads CASRETGRGANVLTF. CDR3 DNA: TGTGCCAGTAGGGAAACAGGGAGAGGGGCCAACGTCCTGACTTTC.

The chain combines TRBV19 with TRBJ1-4; TRBD1 aligns across 8 bases. V gave up 7 bases and J gave up 7 bases; unmatched junction bases: 5. CDR1 and CDR2 from the germline V gene are LNHDA and SQIVND (reference sequence). CDR3 length: 13 amino acids. The CDR3 region has the DNA TGTGCCAGTATGGACAGGGTCGGTGAAAAACTGTTTTTT. It codes for CASMDRVGEKLFF.

The chain uses TRBV11-1 and TRBJ2-1, with a weak D call TRBD2 (9 bases). The CDR3 contains 15 residues. V lost 7 bases to trimming and J lost 7 bases, with 20 bases between them. The germline CDR1 and CDR2 sequences are SGHAT and FQDESV (reference sequence). CDR3 in DNA: TGTGCCAGCACCCAGGGGGCTAGCGGGGTGAATGAGCAGTTCTTC. Its translation is CASTQGASGVNEQFF.

In DNA, the CDR3 is TGCGCCAGCAGCCAAGGCCCCCTGAACAGGGTCGGGGAGCAGTACGTC. Residues: CASSQGPLNRVGEQYV. The chain recombines TRBV4-1 with TRBJ2-7; weak D call: TRBD1 (6 bases). Germline CDR1 is MGHRA and CDR2 is YSYEKL. Trimming stripped 1 base from V and 7 bases from J, with 20 bases between. This CDR3 has 16 amino acids.

The V and J genes are TRBV20-1 and TRBJ2-3; 8 nucleotides line up with TRBD1. The V and J ends lost 2 bases and 1 base, in that order; junction bases with no gene match: 5. There are 15 residues in the CDR3. The V gene's germline CDR1 is DFQATT and CDR2 SNEGSKA (reference sequence). CDR3 sequence: CSARNDRGGTDTQYF. CDR3 nucleotides: TGCAGTGCTAGAAACGACAGGGGCGGCACAGATACGCAGTATTTT.

Ten or more counts support this clonotype. The chain carries TRBV6-1 and TRBJ2-2; 7 bases are a match to TRBD1. This CDR3 is 14 amino acids long. Trimming removed 11 bases from V and 5 bases from J; junction bases left unmatched: 11. Germline V gene sequence: CDR1 MNHNS, CDR2 SASEGT. CDR3 in amino acids: CAESTGVGTGELFF. DNA for the CDR3: TGTGCCGAAAGTACAGGGGTAGGGACCGGGGAGCTGTTTTTT.

By its share, this clonotype is medium-sized (0.01 to 0.1%). This chain links TRBV7-2 with TRBJ2-6, with no clear D. Germline CDR1 and CDR2: SGHTA and FQGNSA. Trimming removed 3 bases from V and 2 bases from J, with 2 bases in between. The CDR3 totals 13 residues. As DNA, the CDR3 is TGTGCCAGCAGCTTTGCTGGGGCCAACGTCCTGACTTTC. It encodes CASSFAGANVLTF.

The table lists this clonotype with a count of one. The chain combines TRBV11-3 with TRBJ2-2; 8 bases agree with TRBD1. This CDR3 contains 17 residues. The germline CDR1 and CDR2 sequences are SGHNT and YENEEA. After removal of 0 bases from V and 4 bases from J, the junction contained 7 bases not matched to a gene. The CDR3 DNA reads as TGTGCCAGCAGCTTAGAGCAGGGGGCGAAATCCACCGGGGAGCTGTTTTTT. Translating it yields CASSLEQGAKSTGELFF.

This clonotype was observed a few times. V gene TRBV7-6 combines with J gene TRBJ2-6; tentative D call: TRBD2 (5 bases). This CDR3 spans 15 amino acids. Trimming removed 10 bases at V and 2 bases at J, with 15 bases between. Germline V gives CDR1 SGHVS, CDR2 FNYEAQ. The CDR3 here is CATTEGVTGANVLTF. CDR3 nucleotides: TGTGCCACAACTGAGGGAGTGACTGGGGCCAACGTCCTGACTTTC.

J is TRBJ2-7 and V is TRBV4-1; 10 nucleotides agree with TRBD2. Germline CDR1 is MGHRA and CDR2 is YSYEKL. This CDR3 spans 15 amino acids. J gave up 4 bases and V 6 bases, and 9 bases lay outside the gene matches. The CDR3 loop reads CASSLRASGSYEQYF. The CDR3 DNA reads as TGCGCCAGCAGTCTACGGGCTAGCGGGAGTTACGAGCAGTACTTC.

In its sample, this clonotype was seen a few times. The chain uses TRBV5-1 and TRBJ2-3; D unclear. Germline V gene lookup returns CDR1 SGHRS and CDR2 YFSETQ. This CDR3 contains 15 residues. V lost 2 bases and J 1 base, leaving 11 bases between the germline ends. Here the CDR3 DNA reads TGCGCCAGCAGCTTTTCGGAGTGGGGCACAGATACGCAGTATTTT. It is translated as CASSFSEWGTDTQYF. The whole variable domain, filled in from reference TRBV5-1 and TRBJ2-3, reads KAGVTQTPRYLIKTRGQQVTLSCSPISGHRSVSWYQQTPGQGLQFLFEYFSETQRNKGNFPGRFSGRQFSNSRSEMNVSTLELGDSALYLCASSFSEWGTDTQYFGPGTRLTVL.

The chain combines TRBV4-1 with TRBJ1-5; 7 nucleotides line up with TRBD1. The J segment lost 6 bases and the V segment lost 3 bases, leaving 8 bases of the junction unmatched. The germline CDR1 and CDR2 sequences are MGHRA and YSYEKL. The CDR3 sequence is 15 residues long. DNA of the CDR3: TGCGCCAGCAGCCAGTACAGGGGAGAGAGTCAGCCCCAGCATTTT. As protein: CASSQYRGESQPQHF.

V usage is TRBV28 and J usage is TRBJ1-5; D remains unclear. With 8 bases removed from V and 0 bases from J, the gap between germline ends came to 14 bases. CDR3 length equals 15 residues. Germline-derived CDR1 and CDR2 are MDHEN and SYDVKM. Here the CDR3 DNA reads TGTGCCAGCCGCCGCTACCTTAATAGCAATCAGCCCCAGCATTTT. Translation gives CASRRYLNSNQPQHF.

This chain links TRBV9 with TRBJ2-3, with D uncertain. The ends were cut back, 0 bases at V and 4 bases at J, with 21 bases in the middle. Germline V gene lookup returns CDR1 SGDLS and CDR2 YYNGEE. This CDR3 region has 18 residues. The CDR3 loop reads CASSVDGGGTDGPDTQYF. Here the CDR3 DNA reads TGTGCCAGCAGCGTAGATGGTGGCGGAACAGACGGCCCAGATACGCAGTATTTT.

CDR3 sequence reads: CASTQIAGVTGELFF. As DNA, the CDR3 is TGTGCCAGCACACAGATAGCGGGAGTCACCGGGGAGCTGTTTTTT. The chain is built from TRBV5-4 and TRBJ2-2; 9 bases are shared with TRBD2. Trimming cost V 6 bases and J 4 bases; bases outside gene matches: 7. CDR1 is SGHNT, CDR2 YYREEE, per germline (reference sequence). The CDR3 runs 15 residues.

This rearrangement joins TRBV2 to TRBJ1-1, with D possibly TRBD1 on 5 matching bases. CDR1 SNHLY and CDR2 FYNNEI come from the germline V gene. The CDR3 is 14 residues long. Trimming removed 7 bases at V and 1 base at J, with 13 bases between. The CDR3 DNA is TGTGCCAGCACCAGGGACCTTCCGAACACTGAAGCTTTCTTT. This encodes CASTRDLPNTEAFF.

J is TRBJ1-1 and V is TRBV19; TRBD1 might be the D (5 bases). Trimming removed 7 bases from V and 7 bases from J, with 13 bases in between. Germline-derived CDR1 and CDR2 are LNHDA and SQIVND (reference sequence). This CDR3 contains 12 residues. The CDR3 sequence: CASTYWDGEAFF. The CDR3 DNA follows: TGTGCCAGTACTTATTGGGACGGTGAAGCTTTCTTT.

The rearrangement links TRBV6-2 or TRBV6-3 to TRBJ2-2; no reliable D call. V lost 7 bases to trimming and J lost 9 bases, with 15 bases between them. This CDR3 has 13 residues. Per the germline V gene, CDR1 is MNHEY and CDR2 is SVGEGT. The CDR3 nucleotides read TGTGCCAGCAAAGGCCTCCCCCCCCGGGAGCTGTTTTTT. Protein product: CASKGLPPRELFF.

This clonotype was seen ten or more times. CDR3 region: CASSLRGRGLLAGYNEQFF. In DNA, the CDR3 is TGTGCCAGCAGCTTAAGAGGCAGGGGGCTGCTAGCGGGCTACAATGAGCAGTTCTTC. This chain links TRBV7-2 with TRBJ2-1; the D call may be TRBD1 or TRBD2 (8 bases each). This CDR3 is 19 amino acids long. Trimming left V 2 bases short and J 3 bases short, with 23 bases between. The germline CDR1 and CDR2 sequences are SGHTA and FQGNSA.

The rearrangement uses TRBV11-2 and TRBJ2-5; 8 bases are a match to TRBD2. V was pared by 2 bases and J by 5 bases, with 10 bases of the junction left unmatched. Germline V lookup: CDR1 SGHAT, CDR2 FQNNGV. CDR3 size: 16 residues. Written as DNA, the CDR3 is TGTGCCAGCAGCTTAACCGTCGGGGGGGGGGGGGAGACCCAGTACTTC. Residues: CASSLTVGGGGETQYF.

J is TRBJ2-1 and V is TRBV6-2 or TRBV6-3, with 11 positions matching TRBD2. J was trimmed by 12 bases and V by 2 bases; bases with no gene match: 6. Germline V lookup: CDR1 MNHEY, CDR2 SVGEGT. The CDR3 extends over 14 amino acids. This chain's CDR3 is CASSYGTSGRRQFF. DNA of the CDR3: TGTGCCAGCAGTTACGGGACTAGCGGCCGAAGGCAGTTCTTC.

This clonotype was detected ten times or more. The genes are TRBV7-8 and TRBJ1-1, with TRBD1 identical over 8 bases. From germline, CDR1 is SGHVS and CDR2 FQNEAQ. CDR3 length: 15 residues. V was pared by 3 bases and J by 5 bases, with 8 bases of the junction left unmatched. The CDR3 coding sequence is TGTGCCAGCAGCTTCGATGGACAGGGAGGGACTGAAGCTTTCTTT. This codes for CASSFDGQGGTEAFF. Complete variable domain (other parts from reference TRBV7-8 and TRBJ1-1): GAGVSQSPRYKVAKRGQDVALRCDPISGHVSLFWYQQALGQGPEFLTYFQNEAQLDKSGLPSDRFFAERPEGSVSTLKIQRTQQEDSAVYLCASSFDGQGGTEAFFGQGTRLTVV.